Listed below are T cell receptor beta chains from one sample, sequenced in a study of blood T cells in healthy people across ages. TCRdb ran MiXCR on the 5' RACE reads and lists one entry per CDR3 protein. The table lists around 1,500,000 distinct CDR3 sequences, approximately 38% of them singletons. The sequenced sample consisted of blood. The receptor source for this set is a woman aged 18 to 35 in good health. Both conserved end residues are part of each CDR3. D genes are given only for firm matches. Size values are once, few and many counts, or a class for expanded clones, and some rows have none.

TRBJ1-4,TRBV12-1,-,-,CASSSSRQGSEKLFF,TGTGCCAGCAGCTCCTCACGACAGGGCTCCGAAAAACTGTTTTTT
TRBJ1-2,TRBV12-3/TRBV12-4,-,few,CASSLGLQANYGYTF,TGTGCCAGCAGTTTAGGACTCCAGGCGAACTATGGCTACACCTTC
TRBJ2-3,TRBV28,-,few,CASSSVGGPSTQYF,TGTGCCAGCAGTTCAGTGGGGGGCCCGTCTACGCAGTATTTT
TRBJ1-2,TRBV5-1,TRBD1,-,CASSYQTTGHYGYTF,TGCGCCAGCAGCTACCAAACGACAGGGCACTACGGCTACACCTTC
TRBJ2-5,TRBV20-1,-,few,CSARAVGGQETQYF,TGCAGTGCCCGAGCGGTAGGGGGGCAAGAGACCCAGTACTTC
TRBJ2-3,TRBV7-2,TRBD2,-,CASSKELAGGLTDTQYF,TGTGCCAGCAGCAAGGAGTTAGCGGGGGGGCTAACAGATACGCAGTATTTT
TRBJ2-5,TRBV10-1,-,once,CASSESDSKDFYNEQYF,TGCGCCAGCAGTGAATCGGACAGTAAAGATTTTTACAATGAGCAGTACTTC
TRBJ2-3,TRBV5-5,-,-,CASSFWPPKGTDTQYF,TGTGCCAGCAGCTTTTGGCCCCCAAAGGGTACAGATACGCAGTATTTT
TRBJ2-1,TRBV4-2,TRBD2,few,CASSQGASGRIDEQFF,TGTGCCAGCAGCCAAGGGGCTAGCGGGAGGATCGATGAGCAGTTCTTC
TRBJ1-1,TRBV5-1,-,-,CASSYDERGRAGGTEAFF,TGCGCCAGCAGCTACGACGAACGCGGCCGGGCCGGTGGCACTGAAGCTTTCTTT
TRBJ2-3,TRBV29-1,-,few,CSAGTGQVRGDTQYF,TGCAGCGCCGGGACCGGGCAAGTGCGCGGAGATACGCAGTATTTT
TRBJ2-3,TRBV3-1,-,-,CASSRPSGTDTQYF,TGTGCCAGCAGCCGTCCCTCTGGCACAGATACGCAGTATTTT
TRBJ2-7,TRBV7-2,TRBD2,-,CAGSLGSSGSSSYEQYF,TGTGCCGGCAGCTTAGGATCTAGCGGGAGCAGCTCCTACGAGCAGTACTTC
TRBJ2-1,TRBV20-1,-,-,CSASLDSSYNEQFF,TGCAGTGCTAGTTTGGACAGCTCCTACAATGAGCAGTTCTTC
TRBJ2-6,TRBV5-1,-,-,CASSLVTSISGANVLTF,TGCGCCAGCAGCTTGGTGACGAGCATCTCTGGGGCCAACGTCCTGACTTTC
TRBJ2-1,TRBV9,TRBD1,-,CASSVEGAGEQFF,TGTGCCAGCAGCGTAGAGGGGGCCGGTGAGCAGTTCTTC
TRBJ2-1,TRBV14,TRBD2,few,CASSQAVGTSPNEQFF,TGTGCCAGCAGCCAAGCAGTAGGGACTAGCCCCAATGAGCAGTTCTTC
TRBJ1-1,TRBV28,-,-,CASSLLTSNTEAFF,TGTGCCAGCAGTTTATTAACATCCAACACTGAAGCTTTCTTT
TRBJ2-6,TRBV9,-,few,CASSVPRQAISPSGANVLTF,TGTGCCAGCAGCGTACCTCGACAGGCGATTAGTCCCTCTGGGGCCAACGTCCTGACTTTC
TRBJ2-1,TRBV20-1,-,-,CSAHNSDEQFF,TGCAGTGCTCATAACTCGGACGAGCAGTTCTTC
TRBJ2-2,TRBV3-1,-,-,CASSLGRKNTGELFF,TGTGCCAGCAGTCTGGGACGCAAGAACACCGGGGAGCTGTTTTTT
TRBJ1-3,TRBV7-2,-,few,CASSFPGNTIYF,TGTGCCAGCAGCTTCCCTGGAAACACCATATATTTT
TRBJ2-5,TRBV4-2,-,few,CASSQWGSQETQYF,TGTGCCAGCAGCCAATGGGGCTCCCAAGAGACCCAGTACTTC
TRBJ2-3,TRBV20-1,TRBD2,few,CSSTSGGRVDTQYF,TGCAGTTCCACTAGCGGGGGGCGCGTAGATACGCAGTATTTT
TRBJ1-2,TRBV28,-,-,CAGSLRQGPWGYTF,TGTGCCGGCAGTTTACGCCAAGGTCCTTGGGGCTACACCTTC
TRBJ1-3,TRBV7-6,TRBD1,-,CASSSGTGVSGNTIYF,TGTGCCAGCAGCTCAGGGACAGGGGTCTCTGGAAACACCATATATTTT
TRBJ2-1,TRBV12-3/TRBV12-4,-,-,CASSVLGGNEQFF,TGTGCCAGCAGTGTCTTGGGAGGAAATGAGCAGTTCTTC
TRBJ2-7,TRBV20-1,-,-,CSARGPGPYEQYF,TGCAGTGCTAGAGGGCCAGGGCCCTACGAGCAGTACTTC
TRBJ2-1,TRBV6-5,-,-,CASSSTNLYLGQFF,TGTGCCAGCAGTTCGACAAACCTATATTTGGGGCAGTTCTTC
TRBJ1-6,TRBV20-1,-,-,CSARGGNQGANSPLHF,TGCAGTGCTAGAGGGGGGAATCAAGGGGCTAATTCACCCCTCCACTTT
TRBJ2-1,TRBV10-3,-,-,CAISESGVLNEQFF,TGTGCCATCAGTGAGTCGGGCGTACTCAATGAGCAGTTCTTC
TRBJ2-7,TRBV20-1,TRBD1,-,CSARGQGVVYEQYF,TGCAGTGCTAGGGGACAGGGGGTGGTCTACGAGCAGTACTTC
TRBJ1-2,TRBV20-1,-,few,CSARGGNVNYGYTF,TGCAGTGCTAGAGGAGGGAACGTTAACTATGGCTACACCTTC
TRBJ2-1,TRBV4-1,-,many,CASSPQVSYNEQFF,TGCGCCAGCAGCCCACAGGTTTCGTACAATGAGCAGTTCTTC
TRBJ1-2,TRBV28,-,-,CASSLTLTAAYGYTF,TGTGCCAGCAGTCTTACTTTGACAGCAGCTTATGGCTACACCTTC
TRBJ2-7,TRBV7-8,TRBD2,-,CASSISGNEQYF,TGTGCCAGCAGCATTAGCGGGAACGAGCAGTACTTC
TRBJ1-6,TRBV20-1,-,few,CSAEYRASNSPLHF,TGCAGTGCTGAGTACAGGGCTAGTAATTCACCCCTCCACTTT
TRBJ2-3,TRBV6-1,TRBD2,few,CASSVAAAGEYF,TGTGCCAGCAGTGTCGCGGCCGCGGGGGAGTATTTT
TRBJ2-3,TRBV15,TRBD2,-,CATSRVKPSGRVRDTQYF,TGTGCCACCAGCAGAGTAAAGCCTAGCGGGAGGGTCCGGGATACGCAGTATTTT
TRBJ1-2,TRBV2,-,-,CASSDVRALNYGYTF,TGTGCCAGCAGTGACGTTCGGGCCCTTAACTATGGCTACACCTTC